The clone carrying this T cell receptor (beta chain) was seen at least ten times. Its target is unknown. This sample was taken from a study of early T cells in non-severe SARS-CoV-2 infection. For the study at large: Bulk RNA taken from unsorted whole blood was sequenced, leaving chains unpaired. Study-level points and caveats: VDJdb matching, biased toward anti-spike CD8 responses, missed private and CD4 specificities.

Attachment of unique molecular identifiers to individual cDNA molecules was performed. A single record per CDR3 protein comes from TCRdb applying MiXCR to the 5' RACE reads. The data contain 50,000 to 65,000 distinct CDR3 sequences, around 13% of them singletons. Germline V gene data show CDR1 as MNHEY and CDR2 as SMNVEV (reference sequence). There are 13 residues in the CDR3. Between the trimmed V and J ends, which lost 3 bases and 6 bases, there was a span of 12 bases. This TCR came from an adult who was a healthcare worker with PCR-confirmed SARS-CoV-2 infection or an uninfected control (not recorded which). V gene TRBV27 combines with J gene TRBJ2-7, with a tentative D call TRBD2 (5 bases). Sequencing input: whole blood. The CDR3 is CASSFGVLAEQYF. Here the CDR3 DNA reads TGTGCCAGCAGTTTCGGGGTCCTGGCCGAGCAGTACTTC.